This entry features one TCR beta chain sequence. These data are taken from a study of T cells in Graves' hyperthyroidism and ophthalmopathy. Exclusion criteria comprised uncontrolled infection, other autoimmune disease, pregnancy or lactation. Thyroid ultrasound and orbital computed tomography, with clinical symptoms and serum thyroxine and TRAb, informed diagnoses. Amplification of TCR beta CDR3 regions was performed using RNA transcripts as template. The HTBI primer set served for first-round RT-PCR of the TCR CDR3. TCRdb reprocessed the multiplex PCR reads via MiXCR and lists one record per CDR3 protein. The top ten clones hold under 15% of a sample with hundreds of thousands of distinct CDR3 sequences, approximately 15% of them seen once. Germline trimming cut 4 bases from V and 5 bases from J; bases unmatched to any gene: 3. The CDR3 consists of 15 residues. CDR1 is SGHAT, CDR2 FQNNGV, per germline.

The V gene is TRBV11-2, the J gene TRBJ2-1; 12 bases fit TRBD2. The sequencing sample was made of blood. This receptor was identified in a woman aged 45-65 years with Graves' ophthalmopathy. The CDR3 here is CASSSTSGSHNEQFF. In DNA, the CDR3 is TGTGCCAGCAGCTCGACTAGCGGGAGTCACAATGAGCAGTTCTTC.